These T cell receptor beta chains were read from a single sample in a study of cytomegalovirus exposure and HLA in healthy donors. The assay was immunoSEQ multiplex PCR, and TCRdb's table has in-frame clones only and misses some. The repertoire holds 100,000 to 130,000 clones, with approximately 94% as singletons. The specimen sequenced was PBMCs. These receptor sequences come from a young woman in good health and CMV-seronegative. Each CDR3 is given with its conserved first and last residue. The D gene is left open where the match is weak. Rows give clone size only sometimes, using once, few, many, or a class for an expanded clone.

J gene,V gene,D gene,clone size,CDR3 protein,CDR3 DNA
TRBJ1-4,TRBV7-3,TRBD1,NA,CASSLVAGGTGEKLFF,TGTGCCAGCAGCTTAGTAGCAGGGGGCACGGGTGAAAAACTGTTTTTT
TRBJ2-7,TRBV10-3,TRBD1,NA,CATLGTGTGDEQYF,TGTGCCACCTTAGGAACCGGGACAGGGGACGAGCAGTACTTC
TRBJ1-2,TRBV4-3,NA,NA,CASSQEHRLTYGYTF,TGCGCCAGCAGCCAAGAACATAGACTCACCTATGGCTACACCTTC
TRBJ1-1,TRBV4-2,TRBD1,NA,CASSRQQGANTEAFF,TGTGCCAGCAGCCGCCAACAGGGGGCGAACACTGAAGCTTTCTTT
TRBJ2-7,TRBV5-1,TRBD1,NA,CASSLVRRGPYEQYF,TGCGCCAGCAGCTTGGTCCGCAGGGGGCCCTACGAGCAGTACTTC
TRBJ2-2,TRBV30,TRBD1,NA,CAWRGQGTLTGELFF,TGTGCCTGGAGGGGACAGGGGACGCTTACCGGGGAGCTGTTTTTT
TRBJ1-2,TRBV30,NA,NA,CAWGTLGPNYGYTF,TGTGCCTGGGGGACATTAGGGCCTAACTATGGCTACACCTTC
TRBJ2-3,TRBV15,NA,NA,CATSRDGGTDTQYF,TGTGCCACCAGCAGAGATGGGGGGACAGATACGCAGTATTTT
TRBJ2-6,TRBV6-1,NA,NA,CASSEVDSGANVLTF,TGTGCCAGCAGTGAAGTAGACTCTGGGGCCAACGTCCTGACTTTC
TRBJ2-3,TRBV9,TRBD1,NA,CASAIGTALGTDTQYF,TGTGCCAGCGCAATCGGGACAGCTCTCGGCACAGATACGCAGTATTTT
TRBJ2-5,TRBV19,NA,NA,CASSTRGRGGQETQYF,TGTGCCAGTAGTACAAGAGGAAGGGGAGGTCAAGAGACCCAGTACTTC
TRBJ2-1,TRBV7-3,TRBD2,NA,CASSLIAGGPGLNEQFF,TGTGCCAGCAGCTTAATAGCGGGGGGGCCAGGATTAAATGAGCAGTTCTTC
TRBJ1-6,TRBV7-3,NA,NA,CASSPRGVPDSPLHF,TGTGCCAGCAGCCCCAGGGGAGTTCCTGATTCACCCCTCCACTTT
TRBJ2-7,TRBV28,NA,NA,CASKGRPYEQYF,TGTGCCAGCAAAGGCAGGCCCTACGAGCAGTACTTC
TRBJ1-6,TRBV19,TRBD1,NA,CASREGGQGVSPLHF,TGTGCCAGTAGGGAAGGGGGACAGGGGGTTTCACCCCTCCACTTT
TRBJ2-2,TRBV11-2,TRBD2,NA,CASSLSGRALTGELFF,TGTGCCAGCAGCCTAAGCGGGAGGGCCTTGACCGGGGAGCTGTTTTTT
TRBJ2-2,TRBV5-8,TRBD1,NA,CASSVRTGWDTGELFF,TGTGCCAGCAGCGTAAGGACAGGCTGGGACACCGGGGAGCTGTTTTTT
TRBJ1-2,TRBV14,NA,NA,CASSQARRDGYTF,TGTGCCAGCAGCCAAGCCCGGCGGGATGGCTACACCTTC
TRBJ1-6,TRBV4-1,NA,NA,CASSQLLVGNSPLHF,TGCGCCAGCAGCCAACTCCTGGTCGGGAATTCACCCCTCCACTTT
TRBJ1-1,TRBV30,NA,NA,CAWSVQGFLGAFF,TGTGCCTGGAGTGTACAGGGATTTCTTGGCGCTTTCTTT
TRBJ2-3,TRBV19,TRBD1,NA,CASSPRRHRGLISTDTQYF,TGTGCCAGTAGTCCCAGGAGGCACAGGGGGCTCATTTCCACAGATACGCAGTATTTT
TRBJ1-1,TRBV5-1,TRBD1,NA,CASSKTGGDTEAFF,TGCGCCAGCAGCAAGACAGGGGGTGACACTGAAGCTTTCTTT
TRBJ2-7,TRBV5-4,TRBD1,NA,CASSFDRGYEQYF,TGTGCCAGCAGCTTTGACAGGGGATACGAGCAGTACTTC
TRBJ2-7,TRBV6-5,TRBD1,NA,CASRGPTGGIRQYF,TGTGCCAGCAGGGGCCCAACAGGGGGCATTCGGCAGTACTTC
TRBJ1-1,TRBV18,NA,NA,CASSPPKAEFPEAFF,TGTGCCAGCTCACCACCAAAGGCGGAGTTCCCTGAAGCTTTCTTT
TRBJ2-5,TRBV5-4,TRBD2,NA,CASSLGPSGGQETQYF,TGTGCCAGCAGCTTGGGACCTAGCGGGGGACAAGAGACCCAGTACTTC
TRBJ2-7,TRBV27,TRBD1,NA,CASSSTGVPYEQYF,TGTGCCAGCAGCTCGACAGGGGTCCCCTACGAGCAGTACTTC
TRBJ2-7,TRBV29-1,NA,NA,CSVEQGSSYEQYF,TGCAGCGTTGAACAGGGCAGCTCCTACGAGCAGTACTTC
TRBJ2-7,TRBV27,TRBD1,once,CASSLGTGIYEQYF,TGTGCCAGCAGTTTGGGGACAGGAATCTACGAGCAGTACTTC
TRBJ1-1,TRBV18,NA,NA,CASSPVQQGHTEAFF,TGTGCCAGCTCACCAGTCCAACAGGGCCACACTGAAGCTTTCTTT
TRBJ2-3,TRBV6-6,TRBD2,NA,CASSIAGGPDTQYF,TGTGCCAGCTCTATAGCGGGGGGGCCAGATACGCAGTATTTT
TRBJ2-2,TRBV6-5,TRBD2,NA,CASNRDYRSTGELFF,TGTGCCAGCAACCGGGACTATCGGTCCACCGGGGAGCTGTTTTTT
TRBJ2-5,TRBV10-3,TRBD1,NA,CASSAGTGKKGFETQYF,TGTGCCAGCAGTGCCGGGACAGGGAAAAAAGGTTTCGAGACCCAGTACTTC
TRBJ2-7,TRBV7-6,TRBD2,few,CASSLALAGDVEQYF,TGTGCCAGCAGCTTAGCCCTAGCGGGGGATGTCGAGCAGTACTTC
TRBJ1-5,TRBV5-6,NA,NA,CASSNGVRNQPQHF,TGTGCCAGCTCTAACGGGGTCCGAAATCAGCCCCAGCATTTT
TRBJ2-1,TRBV7-2,TRBD2,NA,CASRSGSGLAGGRRNEQFF,TGTGCCAGCAGGAGTGGGTCGGGACTAGCGGGGGGGCGTAGGAATGAGCAGTTCTTC
TRBJ2-1,TRBV6-1,NA,NA,CASSEWGRGSYNEQFF,TGTGCCAGCAGTGAATGGGGAAGGGGGTCCTACAATGAGCAGTTCTTC
TRBJ1-4,TRBV7-9,TRBD1,NA,CASSLVEPGQGDEKLFF,TGTGCCAGCAGCTTAGTGGAACCGGGACAGGGAGATGAAAAACTGTTTTTT
TRBJ2-5,TRBV5-1,NA,NA,CASSFTGQETQYF,TGCGCCAGCAGCTTTACGGGGCAAGAGACCCAGTACTTC
TRBJ2-3,TRBV5-1,NA,NA,CASSSGRGTFSTDTQYF,TGCGCCAGCAGCTCTGGTAGAGGTACCTTTAGCACAGATACGCAGTATTTT
TRBJ1-2,TRBV9,NA,NA,CASSVETASPPYGYTF,TGTGCCAGCAGCGTAGAGACAGCCTCCCCCCCATATGGCTACACCTTC
TRBJ2-7,TRBV7-6,NA,NA,CASSQTGTVYEQYF,TGTGCCAGCAGCCAGACCGGGACTGTTTACGAGCAGTACTTC
TRBJ1-2,TRBV27,NA,NA,CASRPGPGYGYTF,TGTGCCAGCCGTCCCGGGCCGGGGTATGGCTACACCTTC
TRBJ1-5,TRBV2,NA,NA,CASSVQGISNQPQHF,TGTGCCAGCAGTGTACAGGGAATTAGCAATCAGCCCCAGCATTTT
TRBJ1-1,TRBV4-1,TRBD1,NA,CASSQVPQGAYIGDTEAFF,TGCGCCAGCAGCCAAGTCCCACAGGGGGCGTATATCGGGGACACTGAAGCTTTCTTT
TRBJ1-2,TRBV4-1,NA,NA,CASSQDGGFGYTF,TGCGCCAGCAGCCAAGATGGGGGGTTTGGCTACACCTTC
TRBJ1-3,TRBV7-8,NA,once,CASSPSRVAGNTIYF,TGTGCCAGCAGCCCATCCAGGGTTGCCGGAAACACCATATATTTT
TRBJ1-3,TRBV6-1,NA,NA,CASSEVGNSGNTIYF,TGTGCCAGCAGTGAAGTCGGTAACTCTGGAAACACCATATATTTT
TRBJ2-7,TRBV19,NA,NA,CASSLGDEQYF,TGTGCCAGTAGTCTCGGGGACGAGCAGTACTTC
TRBJ2-7,TRBV2,TRBD2,NA,CASSEAGRETFEQYF,TGTGCCAGCAGTGAAGCGGGGAGGGAGACGTTCGAGCAGTACTTC
TRBJ1-5,TRBV6-5,TRBD1,NA,CASSPTGVSNQPQHF,TGTGCCAGCAGCCCAACAGGGGTTTCAAATCAGCCCCAGCATTTT
TRBJ1-2,TRBV7-8,NA,NA,CASNRGRAHYGYTF,TGTGCCAGCAACCGCGGGAGAGCACACTATGGCTACACCTTC
TRBJ2-3,TRBV19,TRBD2,NA,CASSSGANTDTQYF,TGTGCCAGCTCGAGCGGGGCAAACACAGATACGCAGTATTTT
TRBJ1-5,TRBV9,NA,NA,CASSVGGHQPQHF,TGTGCCAGCAGCGTAGGGGGGCATCAGCCCCAGCATTTT
TRBJ1-5,TRBV10-3,NA,NA,CAISQKGGNSNQPQHF,TGTGCCATCAGCCAAAAGGGAGGGAATAGCAATCAGCCCCAGCATTTT
TRBJ2-7,TRBV25-1,TRBD1,NA,CASSGPGQGYSYEQYF,TGTGCCAGCAGTGGCCCGGGACAGGGCTACTCCTACGAGCAGTACTTC
TRBJ1-1,TRBV4-3,NA,NA,CASSQDRSGTLGTEAFF,TGCGCCAGCAGCCAAGACCGGAGCGGGACTCTCGGCACTGAAGCTTTCTTT
TRBJ2-7,TRBV14,TRBD1,NA,CASSQDGQVHYEQYF,TGTGCCAGCAGCCAAGATGGACAGGTCCACTACGAGCAGTACTTC
TRBJ1-1,TRBV4-1,TRBD1,NA,CASSQAGQGGTEAFF,TGCGCCAGCAGCCAAGCCGGACAGGGGGGGACTGAAGCTTTCTTT
TRBJ2-5,TRBV4-3,TRBD2,once,CASSQEERGGRETQYF,TGCGCCAGCAGCCAAGAGGAGCGGGGGGGCCGAGAGACCCAGTACTTC